The 14 T cell receptor beta chains below come from one sample, sequenced in a study of T-cell reconstitution after alpha-beta-depleted transplantation in children (dated by TCRdb to the mid-2010s). Read against the paper, the sample's treatment or condition label means: allogeneic hematopoietic cell transplantation with graft depleted of TCRalphabeta T cells and CD19 B cells. Receptor amplification or capture employed PCR. The instrument given in TCRdb is Illumina HiSeq 2500. TCR library preparation used molecular barcoding, with unique molecular identifiers applied to normalize quantification of the TCRbeta repertoire. TCRdb reanalyzed the raw reads on its own, using fastp at Q25 for trimming and MiXCR for clone calling, and kept in-frame beta chains. Here each entry gathers all rows of one CDR3 protein and keeps the most common genes and DNA. For this sample the table gives about 200,000 distinct CDR3 sequences, of which about 6% were detected only once. Of the sample, under 5% is held by the ten largest clones.

The source was PBMCs, collected before TCRalphabeta/CD19-depleted stem cell transplant. Receptors were obtained from a girl under three years old with combined immunodeficiency, due to receive a stem cell transplant.

This sequence joins TRBV4-2 and TRBJ1-2, with D possibly TRBD1 on 5 matching bases. V shed 1 base and J shed 4 bases, with 16 bases lying between them. The V gene's germline CDR1 is LGHNA and CDR2 YNFKEQ. The CDR3 sequence is 16 residues long. DNA for the CDR3: TGTGCCAGCAGCCAAGCCGAAAACCCAGGGAGCTATGGCTACACCTTC. Its protein is CASSQAENPGSYGYTF.

The CDR3 DNA reads as TGTGCCAGCAGCGACGCGGAGTCAGATACGCAGTATTTT. Its protein product is CASSDAESDTQYF. The V call is TRBV7-3, the J call TRBJ2-3; no clear D. Trimming shortened V by 5 bases and J by 4 bases, and 10 bases separated the two germline ends. CDR3 length equals 13 residues. Germline V gives CDR1 SGHTA, CDR2 FQGTGA. The whole variable domain, remainder taken from reference TRBV7-3 and TRBJ2-3, is GAGVSQTPSNKVTEKGKYVELRCDPISGHTALYWYRQSLGQGPEFLIYFQGTGAADDSGLPNDRFFAVRPEGSVSTLKIQRTERGDSAVYLCASSDAESDTQYFGPGTRLTVL.

Many counts were recorded for this clonotype. The chain employs TRBV19 and TRBJ2-2; the D gene could be TRBD1 or TRBD2 (5 bases each). Trimming took off 6 bases at V and 6 bases at J, with 17 bases between the two ends. The CDR3 length is 15 residues. From germline, CDR1 is LNHDA and CDR2 SQIVND (reference sequence). The CDR3 spells CASSTGTDFAGELFF. CDR3 DNA: TGTGCCAGTAGCACCGGGACGGACTTCGCCGGGGAGCTGTTTTTT. Together with reference TRBV19 and TRBJ2-2, the CDR3 gives the full variable domain: DGGITQSPKYLFRKEGQNVTLSCEQNLNHDAMYWYRQDPGQGLRLIYYSQIVNDFQKGDIAEGYSVSREKKESFPLTVTSAQKNPTAFYLCASSTGTDFAGELFFGEGSRLTVL.

A few counts support this clonotype. J is TRBJ2-5 and V is TRBV7-9; D is undetermined. The germline V and J ends were trimmed by 3 bases and 1 base, with 9 bases remaining between them. The CDR3 covers 14 residues. The germline CDR1 and CDR2 sequences are SEHNR and FQNEAQ (reference sequence). This chain's CDR3 is CASSLIAAQETQYF. CDR3 DNA: TGTGCCAGCAGCTTGATTGCGGCCCAAGAGACCCAGTACTTC.

This clonotype appeared many times. CDR3 protein: CASSIMGRNNEQFF. The CDR3 nucleotides are TGTGCCAGTAGTATTATGGGACGCAACAATGAGCAGTTCTTC. This rearrangement joins TRBV19 to TRBJ2-1, with D tentatively TRBD1 or TRBD2 (5 bases each). Germline CDR1 reads LNHDA; CDR2 reads SQIVND (reference sequence). V was clipped by 3 bases and J by 5 bases, with 11 bases between them. The CDR3 sequence is 14 residues long. Variable domain in full (rest from reference TRBV19 and TRBJ2-1): DGGITQSPKYLFRKEGQNVTLSCEQNLNHDAMYWYRQDPGQGLRLIYYSQIVNDFQKGDIAEGYSVSREKKESFPLTVTSAQKNPTAFYLCASSIMGRNNEQFFGPGTRLTVL.

The gene calls are TRBV7-8 and TRBJ2-7; D uncertain. Germline V CDR1 and CDR2: SGHVS, FQNEAQ. The CDR3 contains 13 residues. Trimming took 4 bases from V and 4 from J, leaving 11 bases between them. For the CDR3, the DNA is TGTGCCAGCAGCTACTATTACGGATACGAGCAGTACTTC. Amino acid sequence: CASSYYYGYEQYF.

This clonotype was seen ten or more times. The CDR3 here is CATSDGGQTLRDTQYF. The CDR3 coding sequence is TGTGCCACCAGTGATGGGGGACAGACCCTCAGGGATACGCAGTATTTT. The chain is built from TRBV24-1 and TRBJ2-3; 7 bases are shared with TRBD1. This CDR3 is 16 amino acids long. Unmatched junction bases numbered 11, after V lost 3 bases and J lost 6 bases. Germline CDR1 reads KGHDR; CDR2 reads SFDVKD.

There are many counts of this clonotype. J is TRBJ2-3 and V is TRBV7-6; 7 nucleotides line up with TRBD1. CDR1 and CDR2 (germline): SGHVS, FNYEAQ. This CDR3 has 15 residues. V lost 2 bases, J lost 5 bases, and 7 bases stayed unmatched. The CDR3 DNA reads TGTGCCAGCAGCTTAAGGAAGGGGGCGGGAGATACGCAGTATTTT. This encodes CASSLRKGAGDTQYF.

In its sample, this clonotype was seen a few times. The rearrangement links TRBV7-6 to TRBJ2-2; the D gene could be TRBD1 or TRBD2 (6 bases each). Germline loops: CDR1 SGHVS, CDR2 FNYEAQ. Trimming pared 5 bases from V and 0 bases from J, leaving 16 bases between. The CDR3 runs 17 residues. The CDR3 DNA sequence: TGTGCCAGCAGCGTTCCCCTCGGGGGCGCGAACACCGGGGAGCTGTTTTTT. Its translation is CASSVPLGGANTGELFF.

CDR3 nucleotide sequence: TGTGCCAGCAGCTTATATGGGACAGGGGCCCTCCACTTT. Amino acid sequence: CASSLYGTGALHF. The rearrangement joins TRBV7-2 to TRBJ1-6, with 10 positions matching TRBD1. CDR1 SGHTA and CDR2 FQGNSA come from the germline V gene. This CDR3 is built from 13 residues. V shed 2 bases, J shed 14 bases, and the junction held 3 bases outside the gene matches.

This clonotype showed up many times. This rearrangement joins TRBV28 to TRBJ2-1, with TRBD2 matching 10 bases. The germline gives CDR1 MDHEN, CDR2 SYDVKM. Trimming at V came to 3 bases and at J to 9 bases, leaving 8 bases not matched to a gene. The CDR3 length is 15 residues. The CDR3 DNA follows: TGTGCCAGCAGTTTCGGGCTAGCGGGAGTTGGTGAGCAGTTCTTC. Its translation is CASSFGLAGVGEQFF.

This clonotype was observed at least ten times. V usage is TRBV15 and J usage is TRBJ1-1; D is unclear. The germline V and J ends were trimmed by 0 bases and 0 bases, with 11 bases remaining between them. The V gene's germline CDR1 is LNHNV and CDR2 YYDKDF (reference sequence). The CDR3 runs 16 residues. For the CDR3, the DNA is TGTGCCACCAGCAGAGAGGTGGGGTGGGTGAACACTGAAGCTTTCTTT. Translation: CATSREVGWVNTEAFF.

This clonotype was observed at least ten times. The chain uses TRBV6-5 and TRBJ2-1, with 7 bases fitting TRBD2. The CDR3 runs to 15 residues. Germline V gives CDR1 MNHEY, CDR2 SVGAGI. V lost 2 bases and J lost 2; bases outside the gene matches: 3. CDR3 DNA sequence: TGTGCCAGCAGTTACGAACTAGCGCCCTACAATGAGCAGTTCTTC. It encodes CASSYELAPYNEQFF.

This clonotype came up a few times. V gene TRBV7-2 combines with J gene TRBJ2-5; TRBD2 matches at 11 bases. From germline, CDR1 is SGHTA and CDR2 FQGNSA. The CDR3 sequence is 15 residues long. Unmatched junction bases numbered 4, after V lost 5 bases and J lost 2 bases. The CDR3 here is CASSMGLADQETQYF. The CDR3 DNA follows: TGTGCCAGCAGCATGGGACTAGCGGATCAAGAGACCCAGTACTTC.